This TCR beta chain was found in a study of technical replicates of blood from several donors. This CDR3 comprises 16 residues. Trimming stripped 0 bases from V and 10 bases from J, with 19 bases between. The germline gives CDR1 SGHRS, CDR2 YFSETQ. Clones were read by immunoSEQ multiplex PCR, and TCRdb kept only the in-frame ones, dropping some. Here the sample spans some 66,000 clones, more than 75% being singletons. The sequencing sample was made of PBMCs. This sequence was found in a human donor in good health. Some clones in this sample may be carry-over from other donors' samples. The V call is TRBV5-1, the J call TRBJ1-4; D gene ambiguous. CDR3 in DNA: TGCGCCAGCAGCTTGGCCTTGTCCGGTCGGGAGGTAAAACTGTTTTTT. As protein: CASSLALSGREVKLFF.